These T cell receptor beta chains were read from a single sample in a study of blood T cell repertoires in COVID-19. Sequencing used immunoSEQ multiplex PCR; TCRdb keeps in-frame clones, though not all of them. The sample consists of approximately 300,000 clones, approximately 90% of them appearing once. What was sequenced was peripheral blood. The receptors were sampled from a middle-aged man with acute or convalescent COVID-19. Each CDR3 is given with its conserved first and last residue. Fields, in order: V gene, CDR3 protein.

TRBV25-1,CASRGGGTEAFF
TRBV4-1,CASSLQGALYGYTF
TRBV5-1,CASSLAGRGAPDTQYF
TRBV9,CASSPFWGSSYEQYF
TRBV2,CASSEAGGRTYYGYTF
TRBV7-9,CASSPGQGVNTEAFF
TRBV6-6,CASSLQAPEAFF
TRBV9,CASSPRPEWNSPLHF
TRBV5-1,CASSLTGYAEAFF
TRBV6-5,CASSYSQDRGNTIYF
TRBV14,CASSHTDTQYF
TRBV5-1,CASSQREGGHTQYF
TRBV5-1,CASSLVGQINEKLFF
TRBV10-1,CASSDSGGSYNEQFF
TRBV9,CASSARGGTGFSGNTIYF
TRBV30,CALTGGANYGYTF
TRBV5-1,CASSLAAGEAGNTIYF
TRBV6-6,CASSPPVQGRTEAFF
TRBV11-1,CASRTGNRDTEAFF
TRBV9,CASSVGGNSNQPQHF
TRBV3-1/TRBV3-2,CASSKKGQGNYEQYF
TRBV5-4,CASSPRGNSGNTIYF
TRBV5-1,CASSLGGQINQPQHF
TRBV7-6,CASSDSQGGEPQHF
TRBV24-1,CATSDQRQGYGYTF
TRBV5-4,CASSLAGRGTEAFF
TRBV11-2,CASSLGWTQFLQEEAFF
TRBV25-1,CASSDTARGGGSNTEAFF
TRBV5-5,CASSPGGLAGYNEQFF
TRBV2,CASSATGSGNTIYF
TRBV19,CASSISGVHYEQYF
TRBV6-5,CASRRTGIEGPQHF
TRBV27,CASSFAGQGYLRNSPLHF
TRBV6-5,CASSYGQGGQPQHF
TRBV7-3,CASSYPGQEDTQYF
TRBV6-6,CASSYSRIGQPQHF
TRBV5-4,CASSSGVGGTVLTYEQYF
TRBV20-1,CSASRSSTANQPQHF
TRBV9,CASSVGDRPLEQYF
TRBV27,CASTFGGTGELFF
TRBV7-2,CASSFGQGGDQNTEAFF
TRBV2,CAIKRASNQPQHF